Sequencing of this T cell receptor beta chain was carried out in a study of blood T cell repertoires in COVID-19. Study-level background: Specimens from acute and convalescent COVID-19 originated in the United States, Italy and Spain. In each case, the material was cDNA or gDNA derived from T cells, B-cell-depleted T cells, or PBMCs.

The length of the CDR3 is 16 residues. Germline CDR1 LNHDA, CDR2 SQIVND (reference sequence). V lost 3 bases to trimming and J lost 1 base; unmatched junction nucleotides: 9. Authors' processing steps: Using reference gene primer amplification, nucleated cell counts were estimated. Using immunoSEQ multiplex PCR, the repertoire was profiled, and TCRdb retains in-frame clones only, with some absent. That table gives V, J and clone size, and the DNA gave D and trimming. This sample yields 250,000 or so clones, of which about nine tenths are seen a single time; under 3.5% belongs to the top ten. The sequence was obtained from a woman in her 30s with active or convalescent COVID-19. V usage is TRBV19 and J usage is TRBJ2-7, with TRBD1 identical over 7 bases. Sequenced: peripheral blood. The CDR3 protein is CASSIAAGQASYEQYF. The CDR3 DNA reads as TGTGCCAGTAGTATTGCAGCCGGACAGGCATCCTACGAGCAGTACTTC. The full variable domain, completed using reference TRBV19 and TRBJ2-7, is DGGITQSPKYLFRKEGQNVTLSCEQNLNHDAMYWYRQDPGQGLRLIYYSQIVNDFQKGDIAEGYSVSREKKESFPLTVTSAQKNPTAFYLCASSIAAGQASYEQYFGPGTRLTVT.